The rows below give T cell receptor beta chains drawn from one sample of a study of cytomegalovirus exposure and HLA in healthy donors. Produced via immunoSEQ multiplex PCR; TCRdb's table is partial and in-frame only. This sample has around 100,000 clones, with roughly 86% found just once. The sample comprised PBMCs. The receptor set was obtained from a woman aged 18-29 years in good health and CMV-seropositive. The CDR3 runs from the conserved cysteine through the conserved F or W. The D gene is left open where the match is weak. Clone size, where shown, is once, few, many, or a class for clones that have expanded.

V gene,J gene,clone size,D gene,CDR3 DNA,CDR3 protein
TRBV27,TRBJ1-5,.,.,TGTGCCAGCAGTTCGGCCGGGGGGCGGCCCCAGCATTTT,CASSSAGGRPQHF
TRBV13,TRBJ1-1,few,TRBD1,TGTGCCAGCAGCCTATGGGACAGACAAGCTTTCTTT,CASSLWDRQAFF
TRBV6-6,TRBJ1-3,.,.,TGTGCCAGCAGTTACTCGGTCGAGGGAAACACCATATATTTT,CASSYSVEGNTIYF
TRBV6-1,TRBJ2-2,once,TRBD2,TGTGCCAGCAGTGATCTAAGCGGGGGGACCGGGGAGCTGTTTTTT,CASSDLSGGTGELFF
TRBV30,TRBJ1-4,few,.,TGTGCCTGGAGTGTATCGTCAGCTAATGAAAAACTGTTTTTT,CAWSVSSANEKLFF
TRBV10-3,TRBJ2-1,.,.,TGTGCCATCAGTGAGCAAATACACACGCAGTTCTTC,CAISEQIHTQFF
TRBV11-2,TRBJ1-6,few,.,TGTGCCAGCAGCTTAGAACAGGGTGGTAATTCACCCCTCCACTTT,CASSLEQGGNSPLHF
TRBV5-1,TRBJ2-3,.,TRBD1,TGCGCCAGCAGCCTGGGACAGGGTTACACAGATACGCAGTATTTT,CASSLGQGYTDTQYF
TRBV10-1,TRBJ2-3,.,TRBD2,TGCGCCAGCAGCGAATACCAGCGGGGGCCCTTGGGGCCGCAGTATTTT,CASSEYQRGPLGPQYF
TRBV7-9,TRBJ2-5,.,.,TGTGCCAGCAGCTTGTGGACAGCCCTCCAAGAGACCCAGTACTTC,CASSLWTALQETQYF
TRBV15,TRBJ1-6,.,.,TGTGCCACCAGCAAATTGGGCTTGGTGGGGGGCTCCTATAATTCACCCCTCCACTTT,CATSKLGLVGGSYNSPLHF
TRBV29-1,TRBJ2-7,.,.,TGCAGCGTTGTTGTTCAAAACTACGAGCAGTACTTC,CSVVVQNYEQYF
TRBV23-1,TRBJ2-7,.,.,TGCGCCAGCAGTCAATACCCCGAGACAGGAGACGCAGGGAACGAGCAGTACTTC,CASSQYPETGDAGNEQYF
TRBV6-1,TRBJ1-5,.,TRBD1,TGTGCCAGCAAAGGACAGGTCGGAGAGCCCCAGCATTTT,CASKGQVGEPQHF
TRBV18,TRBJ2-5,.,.,TGTGCCAGCTCACCCGGGCAGGGGGAGACCCAGTACTTC,CASSPGQGETQYF
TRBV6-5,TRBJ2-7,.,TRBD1,TGTGCCAGCAGTCCGGGACAGCAAACCTACGAGCAGTACTTC,CASSPGQQTYEQYF
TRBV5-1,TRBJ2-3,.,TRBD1,TGCGCCAGCAGCACCGGACAGGGAGCAGATACGCAGTATTTT,CASSTGQGADTQYF
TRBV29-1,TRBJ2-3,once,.,TGCAGCGTTGCCAGACAGCCTCTCACAGATACGCAGTATTTT,CSVARQPLTDTQYF
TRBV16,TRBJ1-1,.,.,TGTGCCAGCAGCCAAGAACAGACAGGCTGGAGAGCTTTCTTT,CASSQEQTGWRAFF
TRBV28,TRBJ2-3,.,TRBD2,TGTGCCAGCAGTTCTCAAGCGGGAGCAGATACGCAGTATTTT,CASSSQAGADTQYF
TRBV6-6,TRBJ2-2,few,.,TGTGCCGGTGGTGGGACAACCATCCCCGGGGAGCTGTTTTTT,CAGGGTTIPGELFF
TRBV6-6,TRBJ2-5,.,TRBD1,TGTGCCAGCAGTTTCACCGGGACAGCGGAGACCCAGTACTTC,CASSFTGTAETQYF
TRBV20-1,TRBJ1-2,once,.,TGCAGTGCTAACAAGTGGGGCTACACCTTC,CSANKWGYTF
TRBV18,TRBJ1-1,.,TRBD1,TGTGCCAGCTCACCGGACAGGTCCAACACTGAAGCTTTCTTT,CASSPDRSNTEAFF
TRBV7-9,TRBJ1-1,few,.,TGTGCCAGCACCCGGGGGGACACTGAAGCTTTCTTT,CASTRGDTEAFF
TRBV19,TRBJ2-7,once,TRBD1,TGTGCCAGCAAGGACAGGGATGAGTACGAGCAGTACTTC,CASKDRDEYEQYF
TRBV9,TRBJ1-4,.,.,TGTGCCAGCAGCGTAGGGGAGGGGGAAAAACTGTTTTTT,CASSVGEGEKLFF
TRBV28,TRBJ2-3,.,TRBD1,TGTGCCAGCAGTAGGGACAGGGTGGGGGATACGCAGTATTTT,CASSRDRVGDTQYF
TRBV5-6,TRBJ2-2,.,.,TGTGCCAGCAGCTTAAGAGGGGGTTCCGGGGAGCTGTTTTTT,CASSLRGGSGELFF
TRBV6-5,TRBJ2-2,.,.,TGTGCCAGCAGTTATGTAAAGACTGGGGAGCTGTTTTTT,CASSYVKTGELFF
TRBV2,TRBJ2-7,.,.,TGTGCCAGCAGTGTTGGTAGCTCCTACGAGCAGTACTTC,CASSVGSSYEQYF
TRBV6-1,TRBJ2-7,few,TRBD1,TGTGCCAGCAGGGTCACAGGGGACAGCTCCTACGAGCAGTACTTC,CASRVTGDSSYEQYF
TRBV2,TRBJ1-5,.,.,TGTGCCAGCACAGACGGGGTCGGTCAGCCCCAGCATTTT,CASTDGVGQPQHF
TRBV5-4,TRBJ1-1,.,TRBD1,TGTGCCAGCAGCTTGGGGCAGGGGGAGGCTTTCTTT,CASSLGQGEAFF